One sample yielded the 25 T cell receptor beta chains listed below, sequenced in a study of Graves' ophthalmopathy and Graves' hyperthyroidism. Amplification of TCR beta CDR3 regions used RNA transcripts. An initial RT-PCR round employing HTBI primers preceded a second-round multiplex PCR. Using its own MiXCR run on the multiplex PCR reads, TCRdb lists one record per CDR3 protein. Of a few hundred thousand distinct CDR3 sequences listed, roughly a sixth are singletons. Sequencing was done on a sample of peripheral blood. These receptor sequences come from an adult man with Graves' ophthalmopathy.

There are many counts of this clonotype. The genes are TRBV3-1 and TRBJ2-7; D ambiguous. The CDR3 covers 14 residues. Germline V gene data show CDR1 as LGHDT and CDR2 as YNNKEL (reference sequence). Trimming cost V 2 bases and J 9 bases, with 17 bases left between them. CDR3 region: CASSQSRSSLGQYF. The CDR3 DNA reads TGTGCCAGCAGCCAATCGCGTAGCTCCCTGGGGCAGTACTTC.

There are many counts of this clonotype. The CDR3 nucleotides read TGTGCCAGCAGTTTCCCCAGCGCTGTCTCTGGAAACACCATATATTTT. It encodes CASSFPSAVSGNTIYF. V usage is TRBV12-3 or TRBV12-4 and J usage is TRBJ1-3; no clear D gene. V lost 3 bases, J lost 0 bases, and 12 bases lay in between. This CDR3 has 16 residues.

The rearrangement uses TRBV7-8 and TRBJ1-2, with no clear D. The length of the CDR3 is 13 residues. Looked up from germline, CDR1 is SGHVS and CDR2 is FQNEAQ. Trimming took off 5 bases at V and 4 bases at J, with 11 bases between the two ends. CDR3 sequence (DNA): TGTGCCAGCAGCGTTGGAGCAGCCTATGGCTACACCTTC. This encodes CASSVGAAYGYTF.

This chain connects TRBV15 to TRBJ1-1, with 7 bases matching TRBD1. V was pared by 9 bases and J by 0 bases, with 7 bases of the junction left unmatched. The CDR3 covers 14 residues. The germline V gene encodes CDR1 LNHNV and CDR2 YYDKDF (reference sequence). CDR3 region: CATNPGGLNTEAFF. CDR3 bases: TGTGCCACTAACCCAGGGGGTTTGAACACTGAAGCTTTCTTT.

This clonotype came up many times. The chain joins TRBV10-3 to TRBJ2-7; 8 bases map to TRBD1. The germline V gene encodes CDR1 ENHRY and CDR2 SYGVKD. V was pared by 9 bases and J by 3 bases, with 7 bases of the junction left unmatched. The CDR3 loop spans 13 amino acids. CDR3 amino acids: CAIAGTGNYEQYF. The CDR3 coding sequence is TGTGCCATTGCCGGGACAGGCAACTACGAGCAGTACTTC.

The sample holds many counts of this clonotype. The CDR3 DNA reads as TGTGCCAGCGAAAACCGGGACAGGGGGCAGCCCCAGCATTTT. As protein: CASENRDRGQPQHF. V usage is TRBV19 and J usage is TRBJ1-5, with 11 bases identical to TRBD1. The germline gives CDR1 LNHDA, CDR2 SQIVND (reference sequence). The trim removed 9 bases at V and 7 bases at J, leaving 8 bases unmatched. CDR3 size: 14 residues.

At least ten counts were recorded for this clonotype. The J gene is TRBJ1-2, the V gene TRBV2; D is unresolved. Germline V gene data show CDR1 as SNHLY and CDR2 as FYNNEI. The CDR3 consists of 17 residues. Trimming shortened V by 6 bases and J by 7 bases, and 27 bases separated the two germline ends. CDR3 DNA: TGTGCCAGCAGCGACGCTCCAACCGGACCGCGGGAGAGTGGCTACACCTTC. It encodes CASSDAPTGPRESGYTF.

The chain is built from TRBV24-1 and TRBJ1-2; no clear D. CDR3 size: 14 residues. CDR1 is KGHDR, CDR2 SFDVKD, per germline. V shed 3 bases and J shed 2 bases, with 9 bases lying between them. The CDR3 DNA reads TGTGCCACCAGTGATCCGACGGGAAACTATGGCTACACCTTC. This translates into CATSDPTGNYGYTF.

This clonotype was seen at least ten times. The genes are TRBV11-3 and TRBJ1-1, with no clear D. This CDR3 contains 12 residues. Trimming removed 0 bases from V and 5 bases from J, with 4 bases in between. Germline V gene lookup returns CDR1 SGHNT and CDR2 YENEEA. DNA of the CDR3: TGTGCCAGCAGCTTAGATCCAACTGAAGCTTTCTTT. It specifies CASSLDPTEAFF.

This clonotype came up once. The genes are TRBV6-1 and TRBJ2-5; 8 nucleotides align to TRBD2. V shed 0 bases and J 4 bases; nucleotides not matched to a gene: 4. The CDR3 consists of 15 residues. Germline CDR1 and CDR2: MNHNS and SASEGT. The CDR3 sequence is CASSEAMLAGETQYF. The CDR3 DNA follows: TGTGCCAGCAGTGAAGCGATGCTAGCGGGAGAGACCCAGTACTTC.

There are many counts of this clonotype. The chain is built from TRBV6-5 and TRBJ1-1, with TRBD1 identical over 9 bases. J gave up 3 bases and V 5 bases, and 1 base lay outside the gene matches. Germline lookup yields CDR1 MNHEY and CDR2 SVGAGI. The CDR3 has 13 residues. The CDR3 nucleotides are TGTGCCAGCAGTAGGGACAGGGACACTGAAGCTTTCTTT. Its translation: CASSRDRDTEAFF.

This clonotype was recorded many times. The CDR3 is CSASEPRGYTF. Written as DNA, the CDR3 is TGCAGTGCTAGCGAGCCTCGGGGCTACACCTTC. The V call is TRBV20-1, the J call TRBJ1-2; no definite D call. Trimming stripped 3 bases from V and 8 bases from J, with 10 bases between. CDR1 is DFQATT and CDR2 is SNEGSKA in the germline V gene (reference sequence). This CDR3 is 11 amino acids long.

This clonotype showed up many times. The chain joins TRBV30 to TRBJ1-1; a weak D match, TRBD1 (5 bases). Germline CDR1 reads GTSNPN; CDR2 reads SVGIG (reference sequence). CDR3 length: 11 amino acids. V was pared by 4 bases and J by 8 bases, with 11 bases between. The DNA for the CDR3 is TGTGCCTGGATCCTGACAGAAGAAGCTTTCTTT. It codes for CAWILTEEAFF.

This clonotype was seen repeatedly, ten times or more. J is TRBJ1-2 and V is TRBV29-1, with D unclear. V dropped 0 bases and J dropped 2 bases, with 4 bases sitting between them. Germline lookup yields CDR1 SQVTM and CDR2 ANQGSEA. The CDR3 has 12 amino acids. The CDR3 nucleotides are TGCAGCGTTGAAGACACGAACTATGGCTACACCTTC. Residues: CSVEDTNYGYTF.

This clonotype was seen repeatedly, ten times or more. This chain joins TRBV10-3 and TRBJ2-3; TRBD2 might be the D (6 bases). V shed 0 bases and J shed 6 bases, with 19 bases lying between them. This CDR3 is 17 amino acids long. The germline CDR1 and CDR2 sequences are ENHRY and SYGVKD. CDR3: CAISESNGGIGTDTQYF. CDR3 sequence (DNA): TGTGCCATCAGTGAGTCAAATGGCGGGATAGGTACTGATACGCAGTATTTT.

This clonotype has a count of ten or more. The chain recombines TRBV19 with TRBJ1-1, with a tentative D call TRBD1 (6 bases). Trimming removed 1 base at V and 5 bases at J, with 14 bases between. The CDR3 covers 15 residues. Germline assignment: CDR1 LNHDA and CDR2 SQIVND (reference sequence). The CDR3 nucleotides read TGTGCCAGTAGTATAGGTTTACAGGGAGTGACTGAAGCTTTCTTT. It is translated as CASSIGLQGVTEAFF.

This clonotype was seen ten or more times. This chain links TRBV6-2 or TRBV6-3 with TRBJ1-5; TRBD1 aligns across 7 bases. Germline V gene data show CDR1 as MNHEY and CDR2 as SVGEGT. V gave up 7 bases and J gave up 7 bases; unmatched junction bases: 4. The CDR3 is 12 residues long. This CDR3 reads CASTDRDQPQHF. The DNA of the CDR3 is TGTGCCAGCACCGACAGGGACCAGCCCCAGCATTTT.

This clonotype was observed many times. The rearrangement links TRBV28 to TRBJ1-2; D remains ambiguous. The V gene lost 5 bases and the J gene lost 4 bases, with 11 bases spanning the gap. This CDR3 is built from 13 residues. CDR1 is MDHEN and CDR2 is SYDVKM in the germline V gene. This CDR3 is CASSLQTAYGYTF. In DNA, the CDR3 is TGTGCCAGCAGTCTCCAGACGGCCTATGGCTACACCTTC.

With regard to this clonotype: One end of the junction is discordant with germline, which a read error may explain. V and J are TRBV2 and TRBJ2-7, with no clear D. CDR1 is SNHLY and CDR2 is FYNNEI in the germline V gene. The CDR3 is 12 amino acids. The CDR3 loop is CASVGSRYEQSF. The CDR3 nucleotides read TGTGCCAGTGTAGGGTCCAGATACGAGCAGTCCTTC.

In its sample, this clonotype was seen many times. The V call is TRBV11-2, the J call TRBJ2-7, with a weak D call TRBD2 (5 bases). Trimming shortened V by 2 bases and J by 2 bases, and 19 bases separated the two germline ends. The length of the CDR3 is 17 residues. CDR1 and CDR2 from the germline V gene are SGHAT and FQNNGV. CDR3 sequence (DNA): TGTGCCAGCAGCTTATCTCTTGCTCTTCGAGGGACCTACGAGCAGTACTTC. Protein product: CASSLSLALRGTYEQYF. The full variable domain, its missing parts supplied by reference TRBV11-2 and TRBJ2-7, is EAGVAQSPRYKIIEKRQSVAFWCNPISGHATLYWYQQILGQGPKLLIQFQNNGVVDDSQLPKDRFSAERLKGVDSTLKIQPAKLEDSAVYLCASSLSLALRGTYEQYFGPGTRLTVT.

The sample holds many counts of this clonotype. The chain combines TRBV7-9 with TRBJ2-5, with a tentative D call TRBD2 (6 bases). Trimming shortened V by 5 bases and J by 5 bases, and 15 bases separated the two germline ends. The CDR3 has 14 residues. CDR1 and CDR2 (germline): SEHNR, FQNEAQ (reference sequence). This CDR3 is CASSRDFSRETQYF. CDR3 coding DNA: TGTGCCAGCAGCAGGGACTTCAGTCGGGAGACCCAGTACTTC.

This clonotype was seen many times. The rearrangement uses TRBV5-4 and TRBJ2-5; 16 nucleotides match TRBD2. The CDR3 has 18 residues. Germline CDR1 SGHNT, CDR2 YYREEE (reference sequence). V shed 3 bases and J 5 bases; nucleotides not matched to a gene: 10. The CDR3 coding sequence is TGTGCCAGCAGCTCCGGGACTAGCGGGGGGGCTCCGGTGGAGACCCAGTACTTC. Amino acids: CASSSGTSGGAPVETQYF.

This clonotype was picked up many times. V gene TRBV12-3 or TRBV12-4 combines with J gene TRBJ2-7; perhaps D is TRBD1 or TRBD2 (6 bases each). V was clipped by 1 base and J by 0 bases, with 13 bases between them. The CDR3 is made up of 16 amino acids. CDR3 in DNA: TGTGCCAGCAGTTTAGAACTTAGGGGGGTCTCCTACGAGCAGTACTTC. Residues: CASSLELRGVSYEQYF.

This clonotype was seen repeatedly, ten times or more. This chain connects TRBV27 to TRBJ2-7, with 11 bases fitting TRBD2. CDR3 length: 16 residues. The V and J ends lost 5 bases and 2 bases, in that order; junction bases with no gene match: 8. CDR1 and CDR2 (germline): MNHEY, SMNVEV (reference sequence). The CDR3 DNA follows: TGTGCCAGCAGTAAATCGAGACTAGCGGGAACCTACGAGCAGTACTTC. This codes for CASSKSRLAGTYEQYF.

This clonotype was seen at least ten times. This sequence joins TRBV6-1 and TRBJ2-2, with D perhaps TRBD1 or TRBD2 (5 bases each). V was shortened by 2 bases and J by 6 bases, with 13 bases between the two germline ends. This CDR3 comprises 15 residues. Per the germline V gene, CDR1 is MNHNS and CDR2 is SASEGT. This CDR3 reads CASSEYGGRAGELFF. The CDR3 DNA sequence: TGTGCCAGCAGTGAATATGGGGGTCGGGCCGGGGAGCTGTTTTTT.